Reported below is one TCR beta chain. What it binds is unknown. Trimming took off 5 bases at V and 0 bases at J, with 15 bases between the two ends. The CDR3 is made up of 16 amino acids. Germline V gene lookup returns CDR1 SGHTA and CDR2 FQGNSA. These data belong to a study of beta chain features in type 1 diabetes. Expressed TCRB transcripts were sequenced, since all the RNA that had been isolated was reverse transcribed. Generated by immunoSEQ multiplex PCR, the TCRdb table keeps only in-frame clones and is missing some. The sample has over 300,000 clones; 6.5% to 10% are singletons. Study conclusions and caveats: PCR could preferentially amplify shorter templates, alike in patients and controls. Fewer insertions but more deletions were seen at VDJ junctions in type 1 diabetes patients. Patients with Type 1 diabetes showed moderately but significantly shorter TCRB CDR3s in all four CD4+ subsets.

The chain links TRBV7-2 to TRBJ2-3; D perhaps matches TRBD1 (6 bases). The receptor was isolated from a woman between 18 and 29 years old in good health. The specimen sequenced was central memory CD4+ T cells from blood. The CDR3 coding sequence is TGTGCCAGCAGCCTAATCGGACAGAGAAGCACAGATACGCAGTATTTT. Its protein is CASSLIGQRSTDTQYF.